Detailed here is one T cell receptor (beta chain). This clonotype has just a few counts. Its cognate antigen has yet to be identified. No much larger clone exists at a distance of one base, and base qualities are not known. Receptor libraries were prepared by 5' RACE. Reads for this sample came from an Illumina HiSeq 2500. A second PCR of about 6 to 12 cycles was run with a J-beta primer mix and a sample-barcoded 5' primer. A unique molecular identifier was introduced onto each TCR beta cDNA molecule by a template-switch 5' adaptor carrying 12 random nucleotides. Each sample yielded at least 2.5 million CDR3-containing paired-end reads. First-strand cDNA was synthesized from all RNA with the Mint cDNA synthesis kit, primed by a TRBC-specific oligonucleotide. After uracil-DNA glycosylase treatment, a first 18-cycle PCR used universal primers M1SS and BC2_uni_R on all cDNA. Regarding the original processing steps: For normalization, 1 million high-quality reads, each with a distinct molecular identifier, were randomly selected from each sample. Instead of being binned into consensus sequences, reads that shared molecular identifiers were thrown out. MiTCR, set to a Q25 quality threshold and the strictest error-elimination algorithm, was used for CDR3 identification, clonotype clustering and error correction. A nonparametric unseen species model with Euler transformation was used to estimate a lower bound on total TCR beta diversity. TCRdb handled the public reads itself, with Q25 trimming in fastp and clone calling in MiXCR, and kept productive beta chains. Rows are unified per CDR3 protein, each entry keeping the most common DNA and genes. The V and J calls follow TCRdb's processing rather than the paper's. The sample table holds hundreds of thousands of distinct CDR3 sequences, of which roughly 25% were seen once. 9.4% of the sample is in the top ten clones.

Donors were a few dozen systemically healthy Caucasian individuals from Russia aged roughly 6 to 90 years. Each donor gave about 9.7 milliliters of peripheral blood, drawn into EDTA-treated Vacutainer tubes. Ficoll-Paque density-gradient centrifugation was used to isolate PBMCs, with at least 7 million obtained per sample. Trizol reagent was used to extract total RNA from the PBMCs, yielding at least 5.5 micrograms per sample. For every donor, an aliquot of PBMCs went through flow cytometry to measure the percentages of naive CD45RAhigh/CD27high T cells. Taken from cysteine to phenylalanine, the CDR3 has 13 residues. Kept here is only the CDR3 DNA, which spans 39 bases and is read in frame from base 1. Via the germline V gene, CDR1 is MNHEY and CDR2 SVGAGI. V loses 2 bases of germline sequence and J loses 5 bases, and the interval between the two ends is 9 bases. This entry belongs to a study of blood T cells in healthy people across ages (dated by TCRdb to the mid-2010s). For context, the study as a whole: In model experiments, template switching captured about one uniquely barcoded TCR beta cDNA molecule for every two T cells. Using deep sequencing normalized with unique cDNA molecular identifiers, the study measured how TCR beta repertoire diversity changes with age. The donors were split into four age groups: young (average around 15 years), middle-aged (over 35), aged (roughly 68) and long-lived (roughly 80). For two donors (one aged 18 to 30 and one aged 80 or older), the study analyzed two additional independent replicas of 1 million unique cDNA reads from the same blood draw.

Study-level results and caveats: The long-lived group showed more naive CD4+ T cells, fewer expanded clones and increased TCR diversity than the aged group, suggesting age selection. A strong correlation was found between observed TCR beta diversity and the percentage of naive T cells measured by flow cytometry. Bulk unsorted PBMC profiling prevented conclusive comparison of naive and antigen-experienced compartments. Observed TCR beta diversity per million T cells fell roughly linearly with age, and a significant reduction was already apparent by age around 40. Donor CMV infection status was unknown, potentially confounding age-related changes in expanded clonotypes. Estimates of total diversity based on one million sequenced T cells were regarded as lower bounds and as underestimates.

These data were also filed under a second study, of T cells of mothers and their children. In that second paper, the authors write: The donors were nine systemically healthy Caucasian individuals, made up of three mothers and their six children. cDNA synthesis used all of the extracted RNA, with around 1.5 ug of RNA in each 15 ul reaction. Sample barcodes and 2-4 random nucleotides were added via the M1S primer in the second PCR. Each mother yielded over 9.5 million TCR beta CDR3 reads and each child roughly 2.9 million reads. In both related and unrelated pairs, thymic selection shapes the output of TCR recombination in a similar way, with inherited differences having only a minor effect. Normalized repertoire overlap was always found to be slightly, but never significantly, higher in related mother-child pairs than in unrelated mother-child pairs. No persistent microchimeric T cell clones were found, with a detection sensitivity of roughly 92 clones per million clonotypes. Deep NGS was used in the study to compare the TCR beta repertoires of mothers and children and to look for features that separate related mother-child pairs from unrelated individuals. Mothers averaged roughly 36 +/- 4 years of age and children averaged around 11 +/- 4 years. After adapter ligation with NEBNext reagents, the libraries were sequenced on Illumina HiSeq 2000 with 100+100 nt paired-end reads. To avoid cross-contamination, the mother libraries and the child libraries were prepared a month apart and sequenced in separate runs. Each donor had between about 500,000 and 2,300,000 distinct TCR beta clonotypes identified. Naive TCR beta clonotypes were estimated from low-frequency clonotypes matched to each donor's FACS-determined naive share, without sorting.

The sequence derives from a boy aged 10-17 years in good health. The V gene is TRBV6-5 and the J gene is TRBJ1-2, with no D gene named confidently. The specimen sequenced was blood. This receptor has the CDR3 CASSYGSTYGYTF. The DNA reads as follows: TGTGCCAGCAGTTACGGCAGCACTTATGGCTACACCTTC.